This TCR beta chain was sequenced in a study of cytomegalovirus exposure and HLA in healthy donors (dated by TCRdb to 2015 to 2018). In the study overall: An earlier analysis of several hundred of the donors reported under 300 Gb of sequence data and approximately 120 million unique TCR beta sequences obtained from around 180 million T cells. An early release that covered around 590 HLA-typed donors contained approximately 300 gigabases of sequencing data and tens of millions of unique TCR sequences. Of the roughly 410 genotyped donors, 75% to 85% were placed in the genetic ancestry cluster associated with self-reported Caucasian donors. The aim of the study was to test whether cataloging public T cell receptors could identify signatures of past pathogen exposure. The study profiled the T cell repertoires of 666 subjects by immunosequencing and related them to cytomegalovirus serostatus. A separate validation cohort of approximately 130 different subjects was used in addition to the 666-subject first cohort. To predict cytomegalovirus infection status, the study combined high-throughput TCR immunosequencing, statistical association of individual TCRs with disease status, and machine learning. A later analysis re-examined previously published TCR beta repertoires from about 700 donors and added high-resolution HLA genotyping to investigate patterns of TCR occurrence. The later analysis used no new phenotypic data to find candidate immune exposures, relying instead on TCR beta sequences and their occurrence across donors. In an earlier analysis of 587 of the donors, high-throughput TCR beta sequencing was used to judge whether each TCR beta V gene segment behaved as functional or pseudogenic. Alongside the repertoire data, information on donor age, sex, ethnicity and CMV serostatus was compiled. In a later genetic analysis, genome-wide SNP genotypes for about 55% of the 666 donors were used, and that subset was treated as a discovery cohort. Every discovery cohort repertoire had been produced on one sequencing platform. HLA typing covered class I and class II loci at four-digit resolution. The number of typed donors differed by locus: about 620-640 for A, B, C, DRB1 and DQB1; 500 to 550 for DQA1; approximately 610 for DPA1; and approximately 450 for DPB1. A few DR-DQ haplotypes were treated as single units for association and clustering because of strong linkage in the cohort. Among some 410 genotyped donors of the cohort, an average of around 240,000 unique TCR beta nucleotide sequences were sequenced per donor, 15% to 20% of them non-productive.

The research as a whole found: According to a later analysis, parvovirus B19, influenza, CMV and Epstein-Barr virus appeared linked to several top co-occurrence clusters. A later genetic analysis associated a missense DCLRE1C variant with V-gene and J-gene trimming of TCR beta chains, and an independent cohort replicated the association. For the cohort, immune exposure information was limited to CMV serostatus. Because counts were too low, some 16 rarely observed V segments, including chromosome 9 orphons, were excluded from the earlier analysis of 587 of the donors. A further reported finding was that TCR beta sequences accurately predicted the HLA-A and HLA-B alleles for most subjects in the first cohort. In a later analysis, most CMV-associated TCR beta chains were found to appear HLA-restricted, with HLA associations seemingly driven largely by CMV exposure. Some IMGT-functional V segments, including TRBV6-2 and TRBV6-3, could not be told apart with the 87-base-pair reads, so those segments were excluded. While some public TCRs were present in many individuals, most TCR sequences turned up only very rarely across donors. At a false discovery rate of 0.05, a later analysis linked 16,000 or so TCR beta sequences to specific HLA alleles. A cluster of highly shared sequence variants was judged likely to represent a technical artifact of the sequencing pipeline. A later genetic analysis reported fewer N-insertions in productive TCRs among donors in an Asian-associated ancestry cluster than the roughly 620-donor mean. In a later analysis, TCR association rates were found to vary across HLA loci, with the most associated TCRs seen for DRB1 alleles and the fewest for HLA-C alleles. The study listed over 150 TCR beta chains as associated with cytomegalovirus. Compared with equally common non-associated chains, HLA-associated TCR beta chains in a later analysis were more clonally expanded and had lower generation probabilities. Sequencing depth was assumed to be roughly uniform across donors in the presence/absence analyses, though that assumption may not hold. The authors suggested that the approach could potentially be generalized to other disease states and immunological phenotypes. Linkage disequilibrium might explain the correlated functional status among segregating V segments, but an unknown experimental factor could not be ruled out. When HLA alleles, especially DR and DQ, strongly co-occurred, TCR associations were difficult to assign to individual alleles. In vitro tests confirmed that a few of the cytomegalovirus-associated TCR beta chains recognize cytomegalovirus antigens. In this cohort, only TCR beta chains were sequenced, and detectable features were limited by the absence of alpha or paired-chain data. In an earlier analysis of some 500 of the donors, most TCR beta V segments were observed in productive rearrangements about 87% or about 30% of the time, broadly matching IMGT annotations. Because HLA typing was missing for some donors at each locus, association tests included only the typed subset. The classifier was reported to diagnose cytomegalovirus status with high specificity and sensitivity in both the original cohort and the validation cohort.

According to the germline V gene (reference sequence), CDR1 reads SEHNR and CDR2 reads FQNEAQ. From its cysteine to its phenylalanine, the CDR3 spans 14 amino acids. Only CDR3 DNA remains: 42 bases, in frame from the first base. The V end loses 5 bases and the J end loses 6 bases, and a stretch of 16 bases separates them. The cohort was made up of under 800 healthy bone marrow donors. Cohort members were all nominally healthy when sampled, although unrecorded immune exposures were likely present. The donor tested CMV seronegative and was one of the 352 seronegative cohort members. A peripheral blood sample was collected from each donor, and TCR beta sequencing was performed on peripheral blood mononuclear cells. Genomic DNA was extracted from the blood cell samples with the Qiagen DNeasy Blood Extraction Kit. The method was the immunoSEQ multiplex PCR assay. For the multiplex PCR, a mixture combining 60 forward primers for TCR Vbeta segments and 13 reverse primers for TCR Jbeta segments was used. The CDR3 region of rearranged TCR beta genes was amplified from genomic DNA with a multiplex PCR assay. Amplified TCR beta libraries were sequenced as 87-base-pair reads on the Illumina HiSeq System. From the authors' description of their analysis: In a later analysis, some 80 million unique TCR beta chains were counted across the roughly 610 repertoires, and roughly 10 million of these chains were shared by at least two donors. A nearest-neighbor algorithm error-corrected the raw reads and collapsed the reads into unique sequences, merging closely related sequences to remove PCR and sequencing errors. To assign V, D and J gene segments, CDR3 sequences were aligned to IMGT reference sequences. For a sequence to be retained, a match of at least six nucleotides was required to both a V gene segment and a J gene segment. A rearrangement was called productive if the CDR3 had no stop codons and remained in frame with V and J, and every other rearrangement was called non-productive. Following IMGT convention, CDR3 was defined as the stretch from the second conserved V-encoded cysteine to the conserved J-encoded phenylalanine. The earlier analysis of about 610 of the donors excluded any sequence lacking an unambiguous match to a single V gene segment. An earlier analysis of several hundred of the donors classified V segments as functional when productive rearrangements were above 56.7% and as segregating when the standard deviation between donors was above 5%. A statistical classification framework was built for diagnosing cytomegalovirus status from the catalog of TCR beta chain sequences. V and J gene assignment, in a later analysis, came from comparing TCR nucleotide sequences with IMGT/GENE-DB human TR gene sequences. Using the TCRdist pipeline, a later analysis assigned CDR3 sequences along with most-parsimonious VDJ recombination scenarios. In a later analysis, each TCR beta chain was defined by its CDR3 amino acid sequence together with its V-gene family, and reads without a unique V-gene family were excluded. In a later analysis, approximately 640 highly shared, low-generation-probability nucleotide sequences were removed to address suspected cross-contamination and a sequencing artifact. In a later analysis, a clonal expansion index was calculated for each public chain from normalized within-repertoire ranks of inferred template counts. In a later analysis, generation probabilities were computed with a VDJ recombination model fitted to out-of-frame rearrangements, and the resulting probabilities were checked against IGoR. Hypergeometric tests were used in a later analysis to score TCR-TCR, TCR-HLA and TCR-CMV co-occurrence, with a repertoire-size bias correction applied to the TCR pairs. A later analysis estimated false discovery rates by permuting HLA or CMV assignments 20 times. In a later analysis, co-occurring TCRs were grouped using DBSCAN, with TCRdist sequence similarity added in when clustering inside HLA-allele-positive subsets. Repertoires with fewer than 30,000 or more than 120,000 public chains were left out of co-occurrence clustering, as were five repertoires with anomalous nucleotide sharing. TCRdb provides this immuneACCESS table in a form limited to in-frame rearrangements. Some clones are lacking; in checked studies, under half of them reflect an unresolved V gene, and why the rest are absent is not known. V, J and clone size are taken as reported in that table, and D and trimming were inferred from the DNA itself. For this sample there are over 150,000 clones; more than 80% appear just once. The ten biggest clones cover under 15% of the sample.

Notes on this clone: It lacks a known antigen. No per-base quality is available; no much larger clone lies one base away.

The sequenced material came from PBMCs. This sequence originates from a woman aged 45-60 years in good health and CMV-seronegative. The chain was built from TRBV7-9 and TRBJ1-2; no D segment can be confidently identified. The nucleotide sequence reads TGTGCCAGCAGCATGACTCAAGAAGGAGATGGCTACACCTTC. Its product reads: CASSMTQEGDGYTF.